This T cell receptor (beta chain) was recorded in a study of siplizumab effects on memory and regulatory T cells. Trimming pared 4 bases from V and 10 bases from J, leaving 11 bases between. Germline V lookup: CDR1 SGHTA, CDR2 FQGTGA. The CDR3 extends over 13 amino acids. Repertoires were generated with immunoSEQ multiplex PCR, while TCRdb's copy carries only in-frame clones and drops some. The sample holds approximately 94,000 clones, over 85% seen once. Material: CD8+ T cells sorted from blood. This receptor was obtained from a human donor in good health. The chain uses TRBV7-3 and TRBJ1-6; TRBD1 might be the D (5 bases). Here the CDR3 reads CASSYSGGSPLHF. In nucleotides, the CDR3 is TGTGCCAGCAGCTACTCCGGGGGATCACCCCTCCACTTT.